A selection of T cell receptor beta chains follows, all from one sample in a study of Graves' ophthalmopathy and Graves' hyperthyroidism. Each CDR3 protein gets one entry after TCRdb re-called the multiplex PCR reads with MiXCR. Of 600,000 to 700,000 distinct CDR3 sequences in the sample, roughly 39% were seen once. The sequencing input was peripheral blood. These TCRs come from an adult man with Graves' ophthalmopathy. CDR3s include the opening cysteine and the closing phenylalanine or tryptophan. Fields, in order: clone size, V gene, CDR3 length, CDR3 protein. Clone size is shown for a subset of rows, as once, few, many or a class of expanded clone.

clone_size: few
v_call: TRBV29-1
cdr3_length: 14
cdr3_aa: CSVFSGTSGNIQYF

clone_size: NA
v_call: TRBV24-1
cdr3_length: 16
cdr3_aa: CATSDHGFGTYNEQFF

clone_size: few
v_call: TRBV4-1
cdr3_length: 12
cdr3_aa: CASSRAGAEQYF

clone_size: NA
v_call: TRBV15
cdr3_length: 14
cdr3_aa: CATSSPTGDYGYTF

clone_size: few
v_call: TRBV2
cdr3_length: 14
cdr3_aa: CASSELAVGTEAFF

clone_size: many
v_call: TRBV7-9
cdr3_length: 13
cdr3_aa: CASQSSGANVLTF

clone_size: NA
v_call: TRBV11-2
cdr3_length: 16
cdr3_aa: CASSPMGQGILETQYF

clone_size: NA
v_call: TRBV7-9
cdr3_length: 11
cdr3_aa: CASVRGEKLFF

clone_size: many
v_call: TRBV19
cdr3_length: 15
cdr3_aa: CASSVGQGERETQYF

clone_size: NA
v_call: TRBV10-3
cdr3_length: 13
cdr3_aa: CAIMGGFADTQYF

clone_size: many
v_call: TRBV2
cdr3_length: 20
cdr3_aa: CASSHDMQDNSPSGANVLTF

clone_size: few
v_call: TRBV5-5
cdr3_length: 15
cdr3_aa: CASSRLQGGNQPQHF

clone_size: many
v_call: TRBV7-6
cdr3_length: 14
cdr3_aa: CASSFGTGDGGYTF

clone_size: NA
v_call: TRBV7-9
cdr3_length: 16
cdr3_aa: CASSPLTSGISYEQYF

clone_size: NA
v_call: TRBV13
cdr3_length: 17
cdr3_aa: CASSASGWDSITGELFF

clone_size: few
v_call: TRBV19
cdr3_length: 14
cdr3_aa: CASSGRTFTYEQYF

clone_size: many
v_call: TRBV12-3/TRBV12-4
cdr3_length: 13
cdr3_aa: CASSLGGHTEAFF

clone_size: NA
v_call: TRBV29-1
cdr3_length: 12
cdr3_aa: CSVVGVVTEAFF

clone_size: many
v_call: TRBV19
cdr3_length: 12
cdr3_aa: CASRRQGEKLFF

clone_size: NA
v_call: TRBV25-1
cdr3_length: 13
cdr3_aa: CASSLVGQGACHF

clone_size: NA
v_call: TRBV10-3
cdr3_length: 17
cdr3_aa: CAISYRTAMDRVQPQHF

clone_size: many
v_call: TRBV14
cdr3_length: 14
cdr3_aa: CASSPGLVQETQYF

clone_size: many
v_call: TRBV2
cdr3_length: 12
cdr3_aa: CASRDNSYEQYF

clone_size: many
v_call: TRBV29-1
cdr3_length: 12
cdr3_aa: CSVRGLQETQYF

clone_size: once
v_call: TRBV9
cdr3_length: 14
cdr3_aa: CASSVVGVVGELFF

clone_size: NA
v_call: TRBV12-3/TRBV12-4
cdr3_length: 16
cdr3_aa: CASRGVGERSSYEQYF

clone_size: few
v_call: TRBV7-2
cdr3_length: 13
cdr3_aa: CAWGAGSVETQYF

clone_size: many
v_call: TRBV7-6
cdr3_length: 18
cdr3_aa: CASSPTFSGRDSTGELFF

clone_size: few
v_call: TRBV7-3
cdr3_length: 17
cdr3_aa: CASNPFGEGPGRSPLHF

clone_size: NA
v_call: TRBV15
cdr3_length: 10
cdr3_aa: CATSTGAYTF

clone_size: many
v_call: TRBV29-1
cdr3_length: 13
cdr3_aa: CSVVLMDSYEQYF

clone_size: NA
v_call: TRBV7-9
cdr3_length: 14
cdr3_aa: CASSSMTGHYGYTF

clone_size: many
v_call: TRBV5-1
cdr3_length: 15
cdr3_aa: CASSLATGTNTEAFF

clone_size: NA
v_call: TRBV20-1
cdr3_length: 13
cdr3_aa: CSAILRGNQPLHF

clone_size: few
v_call: TRBV5-4
cdr3_length: 16
cdr3_aa: CASSWGQDLSGNTIYF

clone_size: NA
v_call: TRBV9
cdr3_length: 13
cdr3_aa: CASSGTSGGYAFF

clone_size: few
v_call: TRBV3-1
cdr3_length: 13
cdr3_aa: CASSQGGHQPQHF

clone_size: many
v_call: TRBV7-2
cdr3_length: 15
cdr3_aa: CASSLAGQKNEKLFF

clone_size: many
v_call: TRBV7-6
cdr3_length: 14
cdr3_aa: CASSTDRVAYEQYF

clone_size: NA
v_call: TRBV15
cdr3_length: 16
cdr3_aa: CATSRTRTGGVHGYTF

clone_size: NA
v_call: TRBV12-3/TRBV12-4
cdr3_length: 13
cdr3_aa: CASSLPGSHGYTF

clone_size: few
v_call: TRBV2
cdr3_length: 16
cdr3_aa: CASSPTRTGDNYGYTF

clone_size: few
v_call: TRBV7-2
cdr3_length: 15
cdr3_aa: CASSRGQGSTGELFF

clone_size: NA
v_call: TRBV5-1
cdr3_length: 16
cdr3_aa: CASSYWSRGRDGQAFF

clone_size: many
v_call: TRBV7-8
cdr3_length: 12
cdr3_aa: CASSPRGETQYF

clone_size: many
v_call: TRBV19
cdr3_length: 14
cdr3_aa: CASLDRAGANVLTF

clone_size: once
v_call: TRBV7-9
cdr3_length: 15
cdr3_aa: CASSVRGNAGNEQFF

clone_size: few
v_call: TRBV6-9
cdr3_length: 15
cdr3_aa: CASSEPAKGGYGYTF

clone_size: many
v_call: TRBV2
cdr3_length: 15
cdr3_aa: CASRRDTSGRLEQYF

clone_size: many
v_call: TRBV7-2
cdr3_length: 15
cdr3_aa: CASSSDRGMNTEAFF